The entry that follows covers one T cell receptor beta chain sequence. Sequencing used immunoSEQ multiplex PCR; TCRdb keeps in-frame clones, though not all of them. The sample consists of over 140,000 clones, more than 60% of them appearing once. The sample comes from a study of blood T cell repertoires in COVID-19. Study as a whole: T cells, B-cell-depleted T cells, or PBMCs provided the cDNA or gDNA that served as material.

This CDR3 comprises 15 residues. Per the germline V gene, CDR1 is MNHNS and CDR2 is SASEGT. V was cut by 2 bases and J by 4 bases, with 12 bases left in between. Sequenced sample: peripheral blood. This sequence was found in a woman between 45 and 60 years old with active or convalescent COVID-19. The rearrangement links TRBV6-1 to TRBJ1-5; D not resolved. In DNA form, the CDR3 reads TGTGCCAGCAGTGAAATGGGGAGTGGGAATCAGCCCCAGCATTTT. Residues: CASSEMGSGNQPQHF.